This T cell receptor (beta chain) was sequenced in a study of blood T cell repertoires in COVID-19. Study summary: Sites across the United States, Italy and Spain contributed samples from acute and convalescent COVID-19. PBMCs, B-cell-depleted T cells, or T cells provided the cDNA or gDNA that made up the material.

This clone was seen a few times. Authors' data handling: Estimates of nucleated cell counts were drawn from the amplification of reference gene primers. Only in-frame clones appear in the TCRdb table, and some are missing; sequencing was by immunoSEQ multiplex PCR. D and trimming come from the DNA, and the V and J calls and clone size come from that table. The sample carries approximately 230,000 clones, approximately 88% recorded once. Per germline, CDR1 LNHDA and CDR2 SQIVND (reference sequence). V lost 3 bases to trimming and J lost 6 bases; unmatched junction nucleotides: 5. This CDR3 contains 14 residues. During active infection, Seattle patients enrolled and were then monitored through disease.

V usage is TRBV19 and J usage is TRBJ2-7, with 10 positions matching TRBD2. This sequence was found in a woman between 25 and 40 years old with COVID-19, enrolled during active disease. The sequenced sample consisted of peripheral blood. This CDR3 is CASSIWASGGEQYF. The CDR3 nucleotides read TGTGCCAGTAGTATTTGGGCTAGCGGGGGCGAGCAGTACTTC.